The following is a T cell receptor beta chain sequence with its context. Its target is unknown. The CDR3 extends over 14 amino acids. With V trimmed by 8 bases and J by 8 bases, 9 bases remained unmatched. Germline V CDR1 and CDR2: MNHEY, SVGEGT. Some second doses came at about 4 weeks and others at about 12 weeks; these were pooled. Libraries were prepared by immunoSEQ multiplex PCR; TCRdb keeps only in-frame clonotypes and omits some of them. Here the sample spans roughly 50,000 clones, 80% to 90% being singletons. The data are from a study of T cell responses to AZD1222 COVID-19 vaccine. General observations from the study: Clonal diversity was possibly underestimated, and the donors were mostly white British, with more females. Targeting of unmutated variant regions was reportedly seen in nearly half of spike-specific TCRs. Recipients of two AZD1222 doses showed rising Spike-specific TCR breadth and depth.

The V gene is TRBV6-2 or TRBV6-3, the J gene TRBJ1-6, with 7 bases lining up with TRBD1. The sequence was obtained from an adult who received the AZD1222 COVID-19 vaccine. This specimen was peripheral blood, taken 28 days after the second AZD1222 dose. The DNA of the CDR3 is TGTGCCAGCGGCCAACAGGGGTCGGATTCACCCCTCCACTTT. It specifies CASGQQGSDSPLHF.